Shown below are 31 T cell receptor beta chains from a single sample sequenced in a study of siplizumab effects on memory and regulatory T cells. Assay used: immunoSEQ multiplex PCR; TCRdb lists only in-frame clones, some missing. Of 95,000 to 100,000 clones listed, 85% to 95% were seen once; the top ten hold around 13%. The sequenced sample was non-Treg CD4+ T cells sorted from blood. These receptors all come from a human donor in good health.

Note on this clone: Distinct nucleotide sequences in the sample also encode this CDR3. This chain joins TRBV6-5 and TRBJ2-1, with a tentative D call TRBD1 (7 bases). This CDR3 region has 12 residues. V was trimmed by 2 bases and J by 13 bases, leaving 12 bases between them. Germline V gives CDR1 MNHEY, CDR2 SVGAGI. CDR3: CASSYRQGGQFF. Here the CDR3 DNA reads TGTGCCAGCAGTTACAGGCAGGGGGGACAGTTCTTC.

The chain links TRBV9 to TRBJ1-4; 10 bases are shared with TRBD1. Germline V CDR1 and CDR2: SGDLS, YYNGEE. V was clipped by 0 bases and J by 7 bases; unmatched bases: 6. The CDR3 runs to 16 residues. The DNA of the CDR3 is TGTGCCAGCAGCGTAGGGGACAGGGGATTTCGTGAAAAACTGTTTTTT. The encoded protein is CASSVGDRGFREKLFF.

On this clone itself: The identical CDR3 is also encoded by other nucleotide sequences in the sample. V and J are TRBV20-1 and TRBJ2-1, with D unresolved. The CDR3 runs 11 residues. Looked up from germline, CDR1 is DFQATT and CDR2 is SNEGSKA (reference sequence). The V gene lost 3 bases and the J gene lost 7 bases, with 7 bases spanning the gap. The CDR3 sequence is CSASQGNEQFF. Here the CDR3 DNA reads TGCAGTGCTAGCCAAGGGAATGAGCAGTTCTTC.

The CDR3 DNA is TGTGCCAGCAGCTTAGGGGACGGGAGAAGTTCGGATACGCAGTATTTT. This codes for CASSLGDGRSSDTQYF. The gene calls are TRBV7-3 and TRBJ2-3, with a weak D call TRBD2 (6 bases). The CDR3 sequence is 16 residues long. V was trimmed by 2 bases and J by 6 bases, leaving 18 bases between them. In germline, CDR1 is SGHTA, CDR2 FQGTGA.

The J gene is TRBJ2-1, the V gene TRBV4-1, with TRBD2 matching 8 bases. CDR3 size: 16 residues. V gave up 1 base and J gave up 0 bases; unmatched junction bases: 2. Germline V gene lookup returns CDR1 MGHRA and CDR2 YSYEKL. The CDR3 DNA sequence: TGCGCCAGCAGCCAAGCACTAGCGGCCTCCTACAATGAGCAGTTCTTC. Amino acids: CASSQALAASYNEQFF.

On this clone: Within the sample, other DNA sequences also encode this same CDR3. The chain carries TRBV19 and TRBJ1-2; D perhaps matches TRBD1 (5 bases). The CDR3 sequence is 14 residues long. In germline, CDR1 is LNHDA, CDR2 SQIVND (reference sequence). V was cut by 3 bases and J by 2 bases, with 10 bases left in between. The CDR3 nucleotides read TGTGCCAGTAGTATCGGGACCGGAAACTATGGCTACACCTTC. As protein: CASSIGTGNYGYTF.

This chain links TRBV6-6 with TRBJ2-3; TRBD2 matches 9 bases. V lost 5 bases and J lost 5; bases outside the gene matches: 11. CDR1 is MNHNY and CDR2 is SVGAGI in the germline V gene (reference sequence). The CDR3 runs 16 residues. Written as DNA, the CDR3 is TGTGCCAGCAGTCGACTAGCGGTGTCAAGGGGAGATACGCAGTATTTT. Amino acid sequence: CASSRLAVSRGDTQYF.

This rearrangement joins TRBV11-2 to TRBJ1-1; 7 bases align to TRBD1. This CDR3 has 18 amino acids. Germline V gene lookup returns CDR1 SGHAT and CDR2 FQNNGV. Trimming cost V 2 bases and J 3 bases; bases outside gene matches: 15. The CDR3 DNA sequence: TGTGCCAGCAGCTTAAAGGGTTTTGGGCAGGGACAGCACACTGAAGCTTTCTTT. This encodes CASSLKGFGQGQHTEAFF.

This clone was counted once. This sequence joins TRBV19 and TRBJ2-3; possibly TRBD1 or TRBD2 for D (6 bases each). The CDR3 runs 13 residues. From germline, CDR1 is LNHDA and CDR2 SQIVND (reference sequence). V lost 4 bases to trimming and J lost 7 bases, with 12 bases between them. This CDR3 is CASSTRGLNTQYF. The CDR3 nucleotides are TGTGCCAGTAGTACCCGGGGGCTAAATACGCAGTATTTT. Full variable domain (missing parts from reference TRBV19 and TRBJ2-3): DGGITQSPKYLFRKEGQNVTLSCEQNLNHDAMYWYRQDPGQGLRLIYYSQIVNDFQKGDIAEGYSVSREKKESFPLTVTSAQKNPTAFYLCASSTRGLNTQYFGPGTRLTVL.

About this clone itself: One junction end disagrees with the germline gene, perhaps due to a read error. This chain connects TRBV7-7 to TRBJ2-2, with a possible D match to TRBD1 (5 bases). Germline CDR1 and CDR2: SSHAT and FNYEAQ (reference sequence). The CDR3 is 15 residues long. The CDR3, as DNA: TGTGCTAGCAGCTCAGGGATTGGGCTGACCGGGGAGCTGTTTTTT. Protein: CASSSGIGLTGELFF.

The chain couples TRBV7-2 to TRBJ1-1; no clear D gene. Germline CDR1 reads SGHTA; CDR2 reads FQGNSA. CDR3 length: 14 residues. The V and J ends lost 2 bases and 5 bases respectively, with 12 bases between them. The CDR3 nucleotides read TGTGCCAGCAGCTTAAAGGTCGTGAGTACTGAAGCTTTCTTT. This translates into CASSLKVVSTEAFF.

CDR3 coding DNA: TGCGCCAGCAGCTCGACGGCTGGAAACACCATATATTTT. Translation gives CASSSTAGNTIYF. The V call is TRBV5-1, the J call TRBJ1-3, with D hard to call. Trimming pared 3 bases from V and 2 bases from J, leaving 6 bases between. CDR3 length: 13 residues. Germline V gene lookup returns CDR1 SGHRS and CDR2 YFSETQ. The whole variable domain, filled in from reference TRBV5-1 and TRBJ1-3, reads KAGVTQTPRYLIKTRGQQVTLSCSPISGHRSVSWYQQTPGQGLQFLFEYFSETQRNKGNFPGRFSGRQFSNSRSEMNVSTLELGDSALYLCASSSTAGNTIYFGEGSWLTVV.

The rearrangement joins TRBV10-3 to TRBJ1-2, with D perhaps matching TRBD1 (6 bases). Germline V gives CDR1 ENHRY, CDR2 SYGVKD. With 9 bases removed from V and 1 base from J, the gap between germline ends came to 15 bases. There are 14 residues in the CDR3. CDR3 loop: CAISEDRVNYGYTF. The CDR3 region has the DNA TGTGCCATATCTGAGGACAGAGTTAACTATGGCTACACCTTC.

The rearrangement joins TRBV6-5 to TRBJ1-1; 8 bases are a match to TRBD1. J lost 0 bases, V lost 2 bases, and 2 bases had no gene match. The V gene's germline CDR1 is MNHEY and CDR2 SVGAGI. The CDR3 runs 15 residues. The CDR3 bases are TGTGCCAGCAGTTACGGGACAGGAGTGAACACTGAAGCTTTCTTT. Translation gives CASSYGTGVNTEAFF.

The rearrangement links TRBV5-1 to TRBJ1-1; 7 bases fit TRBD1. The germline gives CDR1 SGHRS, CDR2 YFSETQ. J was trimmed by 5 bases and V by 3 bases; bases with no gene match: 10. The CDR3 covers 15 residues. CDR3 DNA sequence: TGCGCCAGCAGCTCAGACAGGGTGGTGGGGACTGAAGCTTTCTTT. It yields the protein CASSSDRVVGTEAFF.

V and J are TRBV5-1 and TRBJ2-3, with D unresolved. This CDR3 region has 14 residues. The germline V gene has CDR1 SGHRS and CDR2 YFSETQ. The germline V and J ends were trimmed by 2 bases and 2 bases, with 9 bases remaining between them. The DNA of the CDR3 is TGCGCCAGCAGCTTTCTTAGGGTCACAGATACGCAGTATTTT. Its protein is CASSFLRVTDTQYF.

The CDR3 sequence is CASSSRDRGPEAFF. CDR3 coding DNA: TGCGCCAGCAGCTCCCGGGACAGGGGGCCTGAAGCTTTCTTT. The rearrangement uses TRBV5-1 and TRBJ1-1; TRBD1 matches at 12 bases. The V gene end was trimmed by 3 bases and the J gene end by 6 bases; junction bases not matched to a gene: 3. Per the germline V gene, CDR1 is SGHRS and CDR2 is YFSETQ. The CDR3 totals 14 residues.

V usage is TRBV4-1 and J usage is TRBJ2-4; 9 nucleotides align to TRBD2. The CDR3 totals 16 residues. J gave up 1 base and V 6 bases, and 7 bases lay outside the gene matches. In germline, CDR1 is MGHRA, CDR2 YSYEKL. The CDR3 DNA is TGCGCCAGCAGACCCGGACTAGCGAGTGCCAAAAACATTCAGTACTTC. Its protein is CASRPGLASAKNIQYF.

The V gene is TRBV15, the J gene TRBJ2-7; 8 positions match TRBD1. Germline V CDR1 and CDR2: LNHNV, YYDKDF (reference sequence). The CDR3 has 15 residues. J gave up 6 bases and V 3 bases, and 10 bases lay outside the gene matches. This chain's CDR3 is CATSRVRGRSREQYF. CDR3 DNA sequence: TGTGCCACCAGCAGGGTCAGGGGGCGCTCTCGCGAGCAGTACTTC.

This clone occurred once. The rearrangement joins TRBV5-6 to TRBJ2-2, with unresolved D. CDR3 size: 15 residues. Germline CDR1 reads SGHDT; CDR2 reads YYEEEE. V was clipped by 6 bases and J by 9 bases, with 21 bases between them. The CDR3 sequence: CASTTEAWTVRELFF. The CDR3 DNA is TGTGCCAGCACTACTGAGGCCTGGACGGTCCGGGAGCTGTTTTTT.

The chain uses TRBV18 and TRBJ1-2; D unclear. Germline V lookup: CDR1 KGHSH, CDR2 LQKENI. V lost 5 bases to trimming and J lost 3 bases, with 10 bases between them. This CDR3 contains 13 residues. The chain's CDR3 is CASSYTDDYGYTF. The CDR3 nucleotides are TGTGCCAGCTCATACACGGATGACTATGGCTACACCTTC.

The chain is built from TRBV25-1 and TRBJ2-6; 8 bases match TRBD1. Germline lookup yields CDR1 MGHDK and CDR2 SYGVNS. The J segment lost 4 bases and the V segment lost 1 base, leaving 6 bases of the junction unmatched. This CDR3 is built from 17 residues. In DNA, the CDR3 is TGTGCCAGCAGTGAATCTCAGGGGGCGTCCGGGGCCAACGTCCTGACTTTC. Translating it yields CASSESQGASGANVLTF. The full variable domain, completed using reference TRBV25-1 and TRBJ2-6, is EADIYQTPRYLVIGTGKKITLECSQTMGHDKMYWYQQDPGMELHLIHYSYGVNSTEKGDLSSESTVSRIRTEHFPLTLESARPSHTSQYLCASSESQGASGANVLTFGAGSRLTVL.

The CDR3 nucleotides read TGTGCCAGCAGTTCGGACGTAATCTATGGCTACACCTTC. Its protein is CASSSDVIYGYTF. This rearrangement joins TRBV28 to TRBJ1-2; D gene uncertain. Germline CDR1 is MDHEN and CDR2 is SYDVKM. This CDR3 region has 13 residues. Trimming cost V 4 bases and J 4 bases, with 10 bases left between them.

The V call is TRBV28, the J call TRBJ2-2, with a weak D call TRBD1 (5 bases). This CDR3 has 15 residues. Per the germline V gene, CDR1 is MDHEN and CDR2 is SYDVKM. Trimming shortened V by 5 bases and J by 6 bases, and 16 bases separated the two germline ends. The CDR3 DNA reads TGTGCCAGCAGTCCTTCAGGGTGGGCGGCCGGGGAGCTGTTTTTT. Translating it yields CASSPSGWAAGELFF.

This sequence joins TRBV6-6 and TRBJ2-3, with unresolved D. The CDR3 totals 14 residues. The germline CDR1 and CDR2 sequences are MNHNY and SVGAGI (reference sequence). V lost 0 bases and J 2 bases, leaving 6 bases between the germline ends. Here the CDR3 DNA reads TGTGCCAGCAGTTACTCGGGATCCACAGATACGCAGTATTTT. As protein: CASSYSGSTDTQYF.

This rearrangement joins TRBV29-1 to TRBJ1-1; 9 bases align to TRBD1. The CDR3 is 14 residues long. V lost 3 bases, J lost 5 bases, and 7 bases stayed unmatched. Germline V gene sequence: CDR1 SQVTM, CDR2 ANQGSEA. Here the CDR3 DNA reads TGCAGCGTTGACCTACAGGGGGCGCGTACTGAAGCTTTCTTT. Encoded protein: CSVDLQGARTEAFF.

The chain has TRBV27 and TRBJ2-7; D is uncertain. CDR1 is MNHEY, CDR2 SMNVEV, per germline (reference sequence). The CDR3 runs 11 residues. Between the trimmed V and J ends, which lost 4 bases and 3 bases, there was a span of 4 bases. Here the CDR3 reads CASSWGYEQYF. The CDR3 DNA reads TGTGCCAGCAGTTGGGGCTACGAGCAGTACTTC.

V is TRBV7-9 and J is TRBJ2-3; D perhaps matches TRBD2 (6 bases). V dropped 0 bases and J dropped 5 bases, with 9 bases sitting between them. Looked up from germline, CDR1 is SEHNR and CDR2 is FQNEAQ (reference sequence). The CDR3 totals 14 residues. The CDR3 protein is CASSLALALDTQYF. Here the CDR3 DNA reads TGTGCCAGCAGCTTAGCCCTAGCGTTAGATACGCAGTATTTT.

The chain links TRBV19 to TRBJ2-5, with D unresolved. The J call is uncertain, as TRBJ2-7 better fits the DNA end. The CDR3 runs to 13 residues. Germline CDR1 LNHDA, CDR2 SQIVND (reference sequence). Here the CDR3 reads CASSIVWGYEQYF. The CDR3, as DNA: TGTGCCAGTAGTATAGTGTGGGGCTACGAGCAGTACTTC.

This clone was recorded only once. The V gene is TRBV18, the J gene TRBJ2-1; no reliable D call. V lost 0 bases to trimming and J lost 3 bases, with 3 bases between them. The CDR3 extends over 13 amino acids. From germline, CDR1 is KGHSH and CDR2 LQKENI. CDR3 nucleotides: TGTGCCAGCTCACCACCCCACTACAATGAGCAGTTCTTC. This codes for CASSPPHYNEQFF.

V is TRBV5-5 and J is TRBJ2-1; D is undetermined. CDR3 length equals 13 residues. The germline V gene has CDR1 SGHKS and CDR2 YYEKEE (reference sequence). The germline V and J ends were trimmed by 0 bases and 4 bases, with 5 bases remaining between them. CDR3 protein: CASSLDTYNEQFF. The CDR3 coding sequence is TGTGCCAGCAGCTTGGACACGTACAATGAGCAGTTCTTC.